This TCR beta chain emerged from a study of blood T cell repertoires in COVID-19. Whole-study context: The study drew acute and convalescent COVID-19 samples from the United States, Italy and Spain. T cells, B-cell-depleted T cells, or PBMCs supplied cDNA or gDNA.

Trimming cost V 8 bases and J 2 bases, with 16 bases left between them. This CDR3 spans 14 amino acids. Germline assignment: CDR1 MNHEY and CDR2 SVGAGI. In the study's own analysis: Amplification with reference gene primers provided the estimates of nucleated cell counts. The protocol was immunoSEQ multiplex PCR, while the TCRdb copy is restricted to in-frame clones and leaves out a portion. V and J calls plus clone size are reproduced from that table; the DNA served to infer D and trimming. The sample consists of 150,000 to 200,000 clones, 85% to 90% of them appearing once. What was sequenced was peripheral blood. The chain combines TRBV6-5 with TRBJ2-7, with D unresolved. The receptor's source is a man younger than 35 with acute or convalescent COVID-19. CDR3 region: CASSTAIIPYEQYF. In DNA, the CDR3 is TGTGCCAGCTCCACAGCCATAATACCCTACGAGCAGTACTTC.